The source of this TCR beta chain is a study of T cells in Graves' hyperthyroidism and ophthalmopathy. A few counts support this clonotype. Its cognate antigen is unknown. The study, taken as a whole, reports: Blood also carried most thyroid clonotypes expanded above 0.001.

Uncontrolled infection, other autoimmune disease, pregnancy and lactation each barred patients from inclusion. Orbital computed tomography, thyroid ultrasound, serum thyroxine and TRAb, and clinical symptoms together informed the diagnoses. The source material, RNA transcripts, was used to amplify TCR beta CDR3 regions. A first-round RT-PCR of the TCR CDR3 used the HTBI primer set. One entry per CDR3 protein, called by TCRdb with MiXCR from the multiplex PCR reads. In the table there are about 320,000 distinct CDR3 sequences, roughly 15% of which are singletons. V lost 3 bases and J lost 1, with 9 bases in between. Germline assignment: CDR1 DFQATT and CDR2 SNEGSKA (reference sequence). This CDR3 contains 13 residues.

Input material: blood. V gene TRBV20-1 combines with J gene TRBJ2-5, with D perhaps TRBD1 or TRBD2 (5 bases each). This TCR was recovered from a man younger than 45 with Graves' hyperthyroidism. CDR3 loop: CSARTAAQETQYF. The DNA of the CDR3 is TGCAGTGCTAGGACAGCGGCCCAAGAGACCCAGTACTTC.